Listed below are T cell receptor beta chains from one sample, sequenced in a study of regulatory T cells in long-lasting Graves disease. From the multiplex PCR reads, TCRdb called clonotypes with MiXCR, one entry per CDR3 protein. Seen here are hundreds of thousands of distinct CDR3 sequences, under 20% observed once, and the top ten hold more than 35%. The source material was peripheral blood mononuclear cells (PBMCs), sampled at new diagnosis, from a patient treated with antithyroid drugs. Every receptor here comes from a female donor with Graves disease. The conserved cysteine and the conserved F or W are not part of the CDR3 here. Each record gives: CDR3 protein, J gene, CDR3 length, V gene.

CDR3 protein: ASSPAVTNEKLF
J gene: TRBJ1-4
CDR3 length: 12
V gene: TRBV28

CDR3 protein: AWSVRVGQGQNQPQH
J gene: TRBJ1-5
CDR3 length: 15
V gene: TRBV30

CDR3 protein: ASSLELASGRVAEQY
J gene: TRBJ2-7
CDR3 length: 15
V gene: TRBV11-2

CDR3 protein: ASSLMTSGPLEQTQY
J gene: TRBJ2-5
CDR3 length: 15
V gene: TRBV13

CDR3 protein: ASSLREGGDEQY
J gene: TRBJ2-7
CDR3 length: 12
V gene: TRBV7-9

CDR3 protein: ASSQYAGTAISEQY
J gene: TRBJ2-7
CDR3 length: 14
V gene: TRBV4-1

CDR3 protein: ASSTSEGTDTQY
J gene: TRBJ2-3
CDR3 length: 12
V gene: TRBV19

CDR3 protein: SAPVQGATYNEQF
J gene: TRBJ2-1
CDR3 length: 13
V gene: TRBV29-1

CDR3 protein: ASSSIRAYNEQF
J gene: TRBJ2-1
CDR3 length: 12
V gene: TRBV7-3

CDR3 protein: ASSYGRTPLH
J gene: TRBJ1-6
CDR3 length: 10
V gene: TRBV6-5

CDR3 protein: AWSVSRTEAF
J gene: TRBJ1-1
CDR3 length: 10
V gene: TRBV30

CDR3 protein: ASSYSNRGLDEQF
J gene: TRBJ2-1
CDR3 length: 13
V gene: TRBV6-2/TRBV6-3

CDR3 protein: ASGLYVGEQY
J gene: TRBJ2-7
CDR3 length: 10
V gene: TRBV27

CDR3 protein: ATSRDKIPGNYGYT
J gene: TRBJ1-2
CDR3 length: 14
V gene: TRBV15

CDR3 protein: ASRLQTGGEETQY
J gene: TRBJ2-5
CDR3 length: 13
V gene: TRBV5-1

CDR3 protein: ASSVGSSYNSPLH
J gene: TRBJ1-6
CDR3 length: 13
V gene: TRBV9

CDR3 protein: ASSPLGGNYGYT
J gene: TRBJ1-2
CDR3 length: 12
V gene: TRBV6-1

CDR3 protein: ASSVAIQGVQETQY
J gene: TRBJ2-5
CDR3 length: 14
V gene: TRBV9

CDR3 protein: ASSPRTGGYSNQPQH
J gene: TRBJ1-5
CDR3 length: 15
V gene: TRBV6-1

CDR3 protein: ASSGAGGRRYNEQF
J gene: TRBJ2-1
CDR3 length: 14
V gene: TRBV6-1

CDR3 protein: ASSFSLGGTNTGELF
J gene: TRBJ2-2
CDR3 length: 15
V gene: TRBV11-3

CDR3 protein: ASSPTGKGQTQY
J gene: TRBJ2-5
CDR3 length: 12
V gene: TRBV12-3/TRBV12-4

CDR3 protein: ASSLVPSGRYNEQF
J gene: TRBJ2-1
CDR3 length: 14
V gene: TRBV27

CDR3 protein: ASSLGASGRNEQF
J gene: TRBJ2-1
CDR3 length: 13
V gene: TRBV7-8

CDR3 protein: ASSSFGQGNEQF
J gene: TRBJ2-1
CDR3 length: 12
V gene: TRBV12-3/TRBV12-4

CDR3 protein: ATSGPGNTEAF
J gene: TRBJ1-1
CDR3 length: 11
V gene: TRBV24-1

CDR3 protein: ASSEARRAGNEQY
J gene: TRBJ2-7
CDR3 length: 13
V gene: TRBV6-1

CDR3 protein: SVEGGERTETQY
J gene: TRBJ2-5
CDR3 length: 12
V gene: TRBV29-1

CDR3 protein: ASRISGGYT
J gene: TRBJ1-2
CDR3 length: 9
V gene: TRBV28

CDR3 protein: ASSRTLQDQYNEQF
J gene: TRBJ2-1
CDR3 length: 14
V gene: TRBV12-3/TRBV12-4

CDR3 protein: ASSSRQGNQETQY
J gene: TRBJ2-5
CDR3 length: 13
V gene: TRBV5-4

CDR3 protein: ASSLALAGPDEQY
J gene: TRBJ2-7
CDR3 length: 13
V gene: TRBV7-8

CDR3 protein: ASSFAGDGYT
J gene: TRBJ1-2
CDR3 length: 10
V gene: TRBV7-9

CDR3 protein: ASSRTGGFSYEQY
J gene: TRBJ2-7
CDR3 length: 13
V gene: TRBV11-2

CDR3 protein: ASSSGQETYEQY
J gene: TRBJ2-7
CDR3 length: 12
V gene: TRBV7-9

CDR3 protein: ASSTDVRYEQY
J gene: TRBJ2-7
CDR3 length: 11
V gene: TRBV6-1

CDR3 protein: ASRSSDYEQY
J gene: -
CDR3 length: 10
V gene: TRBV28

CDR3 protein: SASRQGLGNTIY
J gene: TRBJ1-3
CDR3 length: 12
V gene: TRBV20-1

CDR3 protein: ASSDPGANVLT
J gene: TRBJ2-6
CDR3 length: 11
V gene: TRBV10-1

CDR3 protein: ASERTPSSYNEQF
J gene: TRBJ2-1
CDR3 length: 13
V gene: TRBV7-9

CDR3 protein: AWGTGDNQPQH
J gene: TRBJ1-5
CDR3 length: 11
V gene: TRBV30

CDR3 protein: ASSFNGGYEQY
J gene: TRBJ2-7
CDR3 length: 11
V gene: TRBV28